Listed here are 23 T cell receptor beta chains from one sample, sequenced in a study of cytomegalovirus exposure and HLA in healthy donors. The PCR employed 60 Vbeta primers together with 13 Jbeta primers. Repertoires were generated with immunoSEQ multiplex PCR, while TCRdb's copy carries only in-frame clones and drops some. The repertoire holds around 190,000 clones, approximately 80% seen once, with roughly 3% in the top ten. The sequenced sample was PBMCs. The source of these receptors is a woman under 40 in good health and CMV-seronegative.

V gene TRBV6-1 combines with J gene TRBJ2-3, with a weak D call TRBD2 (5 bases). The V end lost 3 bases, the J end lost 4 bases, and 14 bases lay between the germline ends. Germline V gene data show CDR1 as MNHNS and CDR2 as SASEGT. This CDR3 has 15 residues. This CDR3 reads CASSDGRGLPDTQYF. CDR3 sequence (DNA): TGTGCCAGCAGTGATGGCCGGGGTCTGCCAGATACGCAGTATTTT.

The chain links TRBV18 to TRBJ1-5, with D possibly TRBD1 on 5 matching bases. Trimming took 6 bases from V and 2 from J, leaving 14 bases between them. The CDR3 extends over 15 amino acids. Looked up from germline, CDR1 is KGHSH and CDR2 is LQKENI. The CDR3 protein is CASSGGAEGNQPQHF. The DNA for the CDR3 is TGTGCCAGCTCCGGAGGGGCTGAGGGCAATCAGCCCCAGCATTTT.

This chain uses TRBV5-1 with TRBJ2-1; the D gene is possibly TRBD1 (6 bases). V lost 2 bases and J 9 bases, leaving 18 bases between the germline ends. The length of the CDR3 is 15 residues. Germline V gives CDR1 SGHRS, CDR2 YFSETQ. The CDR3 sequence is CASSFYRVLSGEQFF. In DNA form, the CDR3 reads TGCGCCAGCAGCTTCTACAGGGTTTTGTCAGGTGAGCAGTTCTTC.

This clone has just a few counts. This chain joins TRBV6-5 and TRBJ1-1, with D uncertain. V was clipped by 5 bases and J by 1 base, with 8 bases between them. The CDR3 sequence is 13 residues long. Germline V lookup: CDR1 MNHEY, CDR2 SVGAGI. The CDR3 region has the DNA TGTGCCAGCAGTAGCAACGGGAACACTGAAGCTTTCTTT. This codes for CASSSNGNTEAFF.

The rearrangement joins TRBV5-1 to TRBJ2-1; 8 nucleotides match TRBD1. The CDR3 has 15 amino acids. The ends lost 4 bases at V and 9 bases at J; junction bases unmatched: 12. Germline V gene data show CDR1 as SGHRS and CDR2 as YFSETQ. Here the CDR3 reads CASSTDGQGGSEQFF. CDR3 coding DNA: TGCGCCAGCAGCACAGACGGACAGGGTGGAAGTGAGCAGTTCTTC.

V gene TRBV7-9 combines with J gene TRBJ1-3, with 7 positions matching TRBD1. Trimming took 5 bases from V and 0 from J; bases not matched to a gene: 7. CDR1 and CDR2 from the germline V gene are SEHNR and FQNEAQ (reference sequence). The CDR3 contains 16 residues. DNA of the CDR3: TGTGCCAGCAGCCACGCGACAGGGAGCTCTGGAAACACCATATATTTT. This encodes CASSHATGSSGNTIYF.

The gene calls are TRBV5-1 and TRBJ1-6; 8 nucleotides align to TRBD1. The length of the CDR3 is 17 residues. V dropped 3 bases and J dropped 0; count of bases not matched to a gene: 5. The germline gives CDR1 SGHRS, CDR2 YFSETQ. CDR3 protein: CASSSQGASSYNSPLHF. In nucleotides, the CDR3 is TGCGCCAGCAGCTCGCAGGGGGCAAGCTCCTATAATTCACCCCTCCACTTT.

This chain connects TRBV10-3 to TRBJ2-4; 10 bases align to TRBD2. CDR1 ENHRY and CDR2 SYGVKD come from the germline V gene. This CDR3 is built from 16 residues. Trimming took 0 bases from V and 3 from J; bases not matched to a gene: 2. The CDR3 reads CAISESWTSGKNIQYF. In nucleotides, the CDR3 is TGTGCCATCAGTGAGTCCTGGACTAGCGGCAAAAACATTCAGTACTTC.

This clone was recorded once. The chain combines TRBV9 with TRBJ1-2, with D maybe TRBD1 (6 bases). Deletions cut 0 bases from V and 1 base from J, with 10 bases between. The CDR3 contains 15 residues. Germline V CDR1 and CDR2: SGDLS, YYNGEE. DNA of the CDR3: TGTGCCAGCAGCGTAGAACAGGGTGTTAACTATGGCTACACCTTC. Protein: CASSVEQGVNYGYTF. Complete variable domain (other parts from reference TRBV9 and TRBJ1-2): DSGVTQTPKHLITATGQRVTLRCSPRSGDLSVYWYQQSLDQGLQFLIQYYNGEERAKGNILERFSAQQFPDLHSELNLSSLELGDSALYFCASSVEQGVNYGYTFGSGTRLTVV.

In this sample, this clone turned up once. The V gene is TRBV28, the J gene TRBJ1-1; 7 positions match TRBD1. Trimming cost V 5 bases and J 1 base; bases outside gene matches: 4. Germline CDR1 reads MDHEN; CDR2 reads SYDVKM. There are 14 residues in the CDR3. The CDR3 DNA sequence: TGTGCCAGCAGTGATCGGACAGGGAACACTGAAGCTTTCTTT. Translating it yields CASSDRTGNTEAFF.

The chain links TRBV7-9 to TRBJ1-2; D not certain. The ends were cut back, 2 bases at V and 3 bases at J, with 7 bases in the middle. Germline values: CDR1 SEHNR, CDR2 FQNEAQ (reference sequence). CDR3 length: 13 amino acids. CDR3 loop: CASSLFQDYGYTF. The CDR3 nucleotides read TGTGCCAGCAGCTTATTCCAGGACTATGGCTACACCTTC.

CDR3 sequence: CASSSDNPLEQYF. For the CDR3, the DNA is TGTGCCAGCAGTTCGGACAATCCCCTCGAGCAGTACTTC. The chain uses TRBV6-6 and TRBJ2-7, with D perhaps TRBD1 (5 bases). This CDR3 comprises 13 residues. V was shortened by 4 bases and J by 6 bases, with 13 bases between the two germline ends. Per the germline V gene, CDR1 is MNHNY and CDR2 is SVGAGI (reference sequence).

This clone was counted a few times. This chain links TRBV11-3 with TRBJ2-6; 8 positions agree with TRBD2. CDR3 length: 18 residues. J lost 0 bases, V lost 0 bases, and 4 bases had no gene match. Germline loops: CDR1 SGHNT, CDR2 YENEEA. The CDR3 region has the DNA TGTGCCAGCAGCTTAGACGGGGGGGTTACCTCTGGGGCCAACGTCCTGACTTTC. As protein: CASSLDGGVTSGANVLTF. The full variable domain, with the rest looked up from reference TRBV11-3 and TRBJ2-6, is EAGVVQSPRYKIIEKKQPVAFWCNPISGHNTLYWYLQNLGQGPELLIRYENEEAVDDSQLPKDRFSAERLKGVDSTLKIQPAELGDSAVYLCASSLDGGVTSGANVLTFGAGSRLTVL.

This clone was seen a few times. V usage is TRBV5-6 and J usage is TRBJ2-7; 12 nucleotides line up with TRBD1. CDR1 and CDR2 from the germline V gene are SGHDT and YYEEEE. With V trimmed by 3 bases and J by 7 bases, 8 bases remained unmatched. This CDR3 has 15 residues. This CDR3 reads CASSSGGQGAIEQYF. CDR3 nucleotides: TGTGCCAGCAGCTCCGGGGGACAGGGGGCAATTGAGCAGTACTTC.

This chain uses TRBV6-4 with TRBJ1-1, with no clear D. Germline values: CDR1 MRHNA, CDR2 SNTAGT. Between the trimmed V and J ends, which lost 6 bases and 0 bases, there was a span of 14 bases. The CDR3 length is 15 residues. CDR3 sequence reads: CASRKEAGLNTEAFF. DNA for the CDR3: TGTGCCAGCAGGAAGGAAGCGGGTTTGAACACTGAAGCTTTCTTT.

For this clone: Mismatch with germline at one junction end may stem from a read error. V and J are TRBV7-9 and TRBJ2-5; 13 positions match TRBD2. The CDR3 contains 16 residues. In germline, CDR1 is SEHNR, CDR2 FQNEAQ (reference sequence). The CDR3 reads CSSRPGLAGAKETQYF. CDR3 in DNA: TGTTCCAGCAGACCTGGACTAGCGGGGGCAAAAGAGACCCAGTACTTC. Combining the CDR3 with reference TRBV7-9 and TRBJ2-5 gives the whole variable domain DTGVSQNPRHKITKRGQNVTFRCDPISEHNRLYWYRQTLGQGPEFLTYFQNEAQLEKSRLLSDRFSAERPKGSFSTLEIQRTEQGDSAMYLCSSRPGLAGAKETQYFGPGTRLLVL.

This clone appeared a single time. This chain links TRBV5-4 with TRBJ2-1, with TRBD2 identical over 9 bases. The V gene end was trimmed by 4 bases and the J gene end by 2 bases; junction bases not matched to a gene: 10. The germline CDR1 and CDR2 sequences are SGHNT and YYREEE (reference sequence). CDR3 length equals 17 residues. The CDR3 sequence: CASSLLVAGATYNEQFF. In nucleotides, the CDR3 is TGTGCCAGCAGCCTGCTTGTAGCGGGGGCAACCTACAATGAGCAGTTCTTC.

The rearrangement links TRBV18 to TRBJ1-3; 9 nucleotides align to TRBD1. The junction had 3 bases not matched to a gene; V was cut back by 3 bases and J by 3 bases. Per germline, CDR1 KGHSH and CDR2 LQKENI. This CDR3 spans 15 amino acids. This chain's CDR3 is CASSPGQGNGNTIYF. CDR3 DNA: TGTGCCAGCTCACCGGGACAGGGTAATGGAAACACCATATATTTT.

This clone has more than one count but fewer than ten. The chain recombines TRBV6-1 with TRBJ1-5; D remains ambiguous. V was cut by 2 bases and J by 7 bases, with 15 bases left in between. The CDR3 spans 15 residues. CDR1 MNHNS and CDR2 SASEGT come from the germline V gene. The CDR3, as DNA: TGTGCCAGCAGTGAACTACCCCCCCGGAGGCAGCCCCAGCATTTT. This translates into CASSELPPRRQPQHF.

This clone was counted a few times. This chain links TRBV5-1 with TRBJ2-5; a possible D gene is TRBD2 (6 bases). V shed 2 bases and J shed 5 bases, with 13 bases lying between them. Germline V lookup: CDR1 SGHRS, CDR2 YFSETQ. The CDR3 spans 14 residues. This CDR3 reads CASSLGGARETQYF. The CDR3 coding sequence is TGCGCCAGCAGCTTAGGCGGGGCCCGGGAGACCCAGTACTTC. Full variable domain (outside the CDR3, taken from reference TRBV5-1 and TRBJ2-5): KAGVTQTPRYLIKTRGQQVTLSCSPISGHRSVSWYQQTPGQGLQFLFEYFSETQRNKGNFPGRFSGRQFSNSRSEMNVSTLELGDSALYLCASSLGGARETQYFGPGTRLLVL.

The genes are TRBV6-6 and TRBJ2-3; possibly TRBD1 for D (6 bases). CDR1 is MNHNY and CDR2 is SVGAGI in the germline V gene (reference sequence). Trimming removed 2 bases from V and 0 bases from J, with 12 bases in between. CDR3 size: 16 residues. The CDR3 coding sequence is TGTGCCAGCAGTTACGGACAGTATCCTAGCACAGATACGCAGTATTTT. Amino acid sequence: CASSYGQYPSTDTQYF.

This clone came up once. V is TRBV11-1 and J is TRBJ2-5, with D possibly being TRBD1 (5 bases). Per the germline V gene, CDR1 is SGHAT and CDR2 is FQDESV (reference sequence). V dropped 4 bases and J dropped 5 bases, with 11 bases sitting between them. The length of the CDR3 is 13 residues. CDR3 sequence reads: CASSSRGFETQYF. DNA of the CDR3: TGTGCCAGCAGCTCAAGGGGTTTTGAGACCCAGTACTTC.

This chain connects TRBV7-3 to TRBJ2-7; TRBD1 matches at 10 bases. Germline V gene sequence: CDR1 SGHTA, CDR2 FQGTGA. Germline trimming cut 5 bases from V and 6 bases from J; bases unmatched to any gene: 4. The CDR3 has 13 residues. In DNA, the CDR3 is TGTGCCAGCAGCGCGGGACAGGGGCGCGAGCAGTACTTC. This translates into CASSAGQGREQYF.